The next 22 T cell receptor beta chains were all read from a single sample in a study of neurological immune-mediated disorders. The time point here: longitudinal time-point 3. Each CDR3 protein gets one entry after TCRdb re-called the 5' RACE reads with MiXCR. The sample lists roughly 50,000 distinct CDR3 sequences, roughly 13% seen once, with 9% in the top ten. The sequenced material came from PBMCs. The receptors stem from a male donor with HTLV-1-associated myelopathy (HAM/TSP).

This clonotype was picked up many times. The rearrangement links TRBV6-2 or TRBV6-3 to TRBJ2-1; no firm D call. The CDR3 runs to 14 residues. Trimming left V 2 bases short and J 6 bases short, with 11 bases between. Per germline, CDR1 MNHEY and CDR2 SVGEGT. For the CDR3, the DNA is TGTGCCAGCAGTTACGGAAGGGTTGGCAATGAGCAGTTCTTC. Amino acid sequence: CASSYGRVGNEQFF.

The chain carries TRBV20-1 and TRBJ1-4; D perhaps matches TRBD1 (5 bases). The CDR3 loop spans 13 amino acids. V gave up 1 base and J gave up 2 bases, with 5 bases separating them. The germline CDR1 and CDR2 sequences are DFQATT and SNEGSKA (reference sequence). CDR3 sequence reads: CSARGGTNEKLFF. Here the CDR3 DNA reads TGCAGTGCTAGAGGGGGCACTAATGAAAAACTGTTTTTT.

This clonotype has at least ten counts. For the CDR3, the DNA is TGTGCCAGCAGATACGCCCCCCTGTGGGCAGCGCGGGGTTCACCCCTCCACTTT. It specifies CASRYAPLWAARGSPLHF. The genes are TRBV7-4 and TRBJ1-6; D gene ambiguous. The germline V and J ends were trimmed by 6 bases and 9 bases, with 27 bases remaining between them. This CDR3 has 18 amino acids. Germline-derived CDR1 and CDR2 are SGHVT and SQSDAQ.

This clonotype has at least ten counts. This chain links TRBV27 with TRBJ2-7; D is perhaps TRBD1 (5 bases). Germline CDR1 is MNHEY and CDR2 is SMNVEV (reference sequence). The CDR3 has 14 residues. V lost 0 bases and J lost 4, with 10 bases in between. The CDR3 here is CASSLSPGKYEQYF. The CDR3 coding sequence is TGTGCCAGCAGTTTATCACCAGGGAAATACGAGCAGTACTTC.

This clonotype was seen many times. The V call is TRBV20-1, the J call TRBJ1-6, with D perhaps matching TRBD1 (5 bases). Germline V gene sequence: CDR1 DFQATT, CDR2 SNEGSKA (reference sequence). This CDR3 contains 13 residues. Deletions cut 5 bases from V and 9 bases from J, with 14 bases between. The chain's CDR3 is CSAPRDGGSPLHF. CDR3 coding DNA: TGCAGTGCTCCCAGGGACGGAGGTTCACCCCTCCACTTT.

This clonotype has at least ten counts. The CDR3 DNA reads as TGTGCCAGCAGCTCTTCAGGGGGTGAGCAGTTCTTC. It translates to CASSSSGGEQFF. The chain recombines TRBV7-6 with TRBJ2-1, with TRBD1 matching over 7 bases. CDR1 and CDR2 (germline): SGHVS, FNYEAQ. The CDR3 length is 12 residues. J gave up 9 bases and V 4 bases, and 3 bases lay outside the gene matches.

In its sample, this clonotype was seen many times. The chain employs TRBV7-2 and TRBJ1-5; D unclear. CDR1 is SGHTA and CDR2 is FQGNSA in the germline V gene. The ends were cut back, 1 base at V and 4 bases at J, with 2 bases in the middle. The length of the CDR3 is 12 residues. The DNA of the CDR3 is TGTGCCAGCAGCTTAGTGAATCAGCCCCAGCATTTT. This gives the protein CASSLVNQPQHF.

The genes are TRBV20-1 and TRBJ2-1, with 10 bases lining up with TRBD1. V lost 2 bases, J lost 4 bases, and 5 bases stayed unmatched. The CDR3 consists of 15 residues. Germline lookup yields CDR1 DFQATT and CDR2 SNEGSKA (reference sequence). The CDR3 DNA is TGCAGTGCTAGAAACTGGGACAGGGGTTACAATGAGCAGTTCTTC. This gives the protein CSARNWDRGYNEQFF.

This rearrangement joins TRBV7-9 to TRBJ2-3; 8 nucleotides line up with TRBD2. The end of the DNA fits TRBJ2-5 better, so the J call may be wrong. CDR3 size: 15 residues. CDR1 and CDR2 (germline): SEHNR, FQNEAQ (reference sequence). The DNA for the CDR3 is TGTGCCAGCAGGCCGACTAGCGCTTATCCGGAGACCCAGTACTTC. It is translated as CASRPTSAYPETQYF.

This clonotype was seen at least ten times. The V gene is TRBV27, the J gene TRBJ2-4; D is possibly TRBD2 (6 bases). The V gene's germline CDR1 is MNHEY and CDR2 SMNVEV (reference sequence). This CDR3 region has 14 residues. Deletions cut 2 bases from V and 5 bases from J, with 10 bases between. The CDR3 reads CASSLGGAQNIQYF. For the CDR3, the DNA is TGTGCCAGCAGTTTAGGAGGGGCCCAAAACATTCAGTACTTC.

This clonotype was seen many times. V is TRBV5-1 and J is TRBJ2-1; 8 bases are a match to TRBD2. This CDR3 region has 16 residues. CDR1 is SGHRS, CDR2 YFSETQ, per germline. V shed 2 bases, J shed 0 bases, and the junction held 4 bases outside the gene matches. CDR3 sequence reads: CASSFSGESSYNEQFF. As DNA, the CDR3 is TGCGCCAGCAGCTTTAGCGGGGAGAGCTCCTACAATGAGCAGTTCTTC. The complete variable domain, with remaining parts taken from reference TRBV5-1 and TRBJ2-1, reads KAGVTQTPRYLIKTRGQQVTLSCSPISGHRSVSWYQQTPGQGLQFLFEYFSETQRNKGNFPGRFSGRQFSNSRSEMNVSTLELGDSALYLCASSFSGESSYNEQFFGPGTRLTVL.

The sample holds many counts of this clonotype. V and J are TRBV7-9 and TRBJ2-7; 9 bases are shared with TRBD1. Germline V gene data show CDR1 as SEHNR and CDR2 as FQNEAQ (reference sequence). The V segment lost 7 bases and the J segment 4 bases; nucleotides outside the gene matches: 5. The CDR3 sequence is 13 residues long. CDR3 sequence: CASIPDRGYEQYF. DNA for the CDR3: TGTGCCAGCATCCCGGACAGGGGTTACGAGCAGTACTTC.

There are many counts of this clonotype. The chain has TRBV5-1 and TRBJ1-2; D gene uncertain. This CDR3 spans 14 amino acids. Germline V gene sequence: CDR1 SGHRS, CDR2 YFSETQ. The V end lost 4 bases, the J end lost 4 bases, and 14 bases lay between the germline ends. The CDR3 here is CASSPSPTGYGYTF. CDR3 nucleotide sequence: TGCGCCAGCAGCCCCAGTCCGACGGGCTATGGCTACACCTTC.

In the case of this clonotype: The germline gene is not matched at one end of the junction; a read error may be the cause. The chain joins TRBV4-2 to TRBJ1-2; D may be TRBD1 (6 bases). The CDR3 sequence is 15 residues long. Looked up from germline, CDR1 is LGHNA and CDR2 is YNFKEQ. The DNA for the CDR3 is TGTGCCAGCAGCCAACCAGAGGGGGGATACTACGGCTACACCTTC. Residues: CASSQPEGGYYGYTF.

The sample holds many counts of this clonotype. In DNA, the CDR3 is TGCGCCAGCAGCTTGCGCTCCCAGGGCAATTCACCCCTCCACTTT. Translating gives CASSLRSQGNSPLHF. This chain connects TRBV5-1 to TRBJ1-6; tentatively, D is TRBD1 (5 bases). V gave up 1 base and J gave up 7 bases, with 12 bases separating them. Germline lookup yields CDR1 SGHRS and CDR2 YFSETQ. This CDR3 comprises 15 residues.

This clonotype occurred many times. The rearrangement uses TRBV20-1 and TRBJ2-7, with D unclear. The V end lost 4 bases, the J end lost 3 bases, and 10 bases lay between the germline ends. The CDR3 has 12 residues. Germline CDR1 reads DFQATT; CDR2 reads SNEGSKA (reference sequence). CDR3 nucleotide sequence: TGCAGTGCTATTTTCGATGTCTACGAGCAGTACTTC. It encodes CSAIFDVYEQYF.

This clonotype showed up many times. The chain links TRBV5-1 to TRBJ1-1; D unclear. Trimming stripped 1 base from V and 1 base from J, with 8 bases between. The CDR3 is 14 residues long. Germline V lookup: CDR1 SGHRS, CDR2 YFSETQ. CDR3 protein: CASSLSAENTEAFF. The DNA for the CDR3 is TGCGCCAGCAGCTTGTCGGCAGAGAACACTGAAGCTTTCTTT.

This clonotype was counted many times. This sequence joins TRBV10-2 and TRBJ1-5; D remains unclear. The germline V and J ends were trimmed by 10 bases and 5 bases, with 15 bases remaining between them. Germline assignment: CDR1 WSHSY and CDR2 SAAADI. The CDR3 has 13 residues. CDR3 sequence reads: CATRRVPDQPQHF. For the CDR3, the DNA is TGCGCCACCCGGAGAGTCCCTGATCAGCCCCAGCATTTT.

This clonotype appeared many times. The chain combines TRBV6-5 with TRBJ1-2; TRBD1 matches at 7 bases. After removal of 1 base from V and 3 bases from J, the junction contained 2 bases not matched to a gene. CDR1 MNHEY and CDR2 SVGAGI come from the germline V gene. The CDR3 loop spans 14 amino acids. The CDR3 DNA is TGTGCCAGCAGTTACTACGGGACAGACTATGGCTACACCTTC. Its protein is CASSYYGTDYGYTF.

This clonotype was recorded many times. J is TRBJ1-6 and V is TRBV20-1; D not resolved. This CDR3 is 14 amino acids long. The V gene's germline CDR1 is DFQATT and CDR2 SNEGSKA (reference sequence). The ends were cut back, 2 bases at V and 6 bases at J, with 11 bases in the middle. Written as DNA, the CDR3 is TGCAGTGCTAGAAAGGGATGGCTTAATTCACCCCTCCACTTT. Its translation: CSARKGWLNSPLHF.

This chain links TRBV20-1 with TRBJ2-7; D perhaps matches TRBD2 (5 bases). The ends were cut back, 7 bases at V and 5 bases at J, with 18 bases in the middle. CDR3 size: 13 residues. Germline values: CDR1 DFQATT, CDR2 SNEGSKA (reference sequence). The CDR3 is CSVSRADSNEQYF. In DNA, the CDR3 is TGCAGTGTCTCGAGGGCGGACTCGAACGAGCAGTACTTC.

This clonotype was seen repeatedly, ten times or more. This sequence joins TRBV20-1 and TRBJ1-2; perhaps TRBD1 as D (5 bases). V shed 2 bases and J shed 5 bases, with 6 bases lying between them. This CDR3 region has 11 residues. Germline loops: CDR1 DFQATT, CDR2 SNEGSKA (reference sequence). The CDR3 protein is CSARRGYGYTF. CDR3 coding DNA: TGCAGTGCTAGAAGGGGTTATGGCTACACCTTC.